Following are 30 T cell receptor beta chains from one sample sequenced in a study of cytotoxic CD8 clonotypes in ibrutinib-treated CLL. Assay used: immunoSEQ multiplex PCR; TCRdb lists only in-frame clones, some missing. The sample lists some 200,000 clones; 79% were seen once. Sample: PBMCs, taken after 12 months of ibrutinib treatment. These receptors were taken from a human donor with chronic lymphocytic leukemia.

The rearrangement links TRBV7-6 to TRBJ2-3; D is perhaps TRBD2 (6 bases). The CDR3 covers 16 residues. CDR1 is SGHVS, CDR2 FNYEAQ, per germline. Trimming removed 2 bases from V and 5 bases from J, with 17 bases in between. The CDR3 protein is CASSLLTGGGGDTQYF. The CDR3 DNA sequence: TGTGCCAGCAGCTTATTGACCGGGGGTGGGGGAGATACGCAGTATTTT.

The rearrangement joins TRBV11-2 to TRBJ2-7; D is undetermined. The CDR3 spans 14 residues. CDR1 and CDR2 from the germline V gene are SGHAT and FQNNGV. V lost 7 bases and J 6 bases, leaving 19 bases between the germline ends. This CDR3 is CASTPGSRVGEQYF. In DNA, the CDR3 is TGTGCCAGCACCCCCGGGTCTCGGGTAGGCGAGCAGTACTTC.

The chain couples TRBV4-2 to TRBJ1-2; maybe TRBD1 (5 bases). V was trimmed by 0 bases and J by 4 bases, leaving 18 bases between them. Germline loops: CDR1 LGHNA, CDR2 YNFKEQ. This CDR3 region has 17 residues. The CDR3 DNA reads TGTGCCAGCAGCCAAGATTTGAGGGGAAGAAGGCGCTATGGCTACACCTTC. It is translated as CASSQDLRGRRRYGYTF.

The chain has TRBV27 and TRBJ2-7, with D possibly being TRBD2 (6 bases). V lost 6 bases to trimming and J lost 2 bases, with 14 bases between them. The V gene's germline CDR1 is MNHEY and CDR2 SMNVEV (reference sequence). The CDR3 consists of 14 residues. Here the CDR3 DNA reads TGTGCCAGCAGGAATAGCGGACCCACCTACGAGCAGTACTTC. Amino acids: CASRNSGPTYEQYF.

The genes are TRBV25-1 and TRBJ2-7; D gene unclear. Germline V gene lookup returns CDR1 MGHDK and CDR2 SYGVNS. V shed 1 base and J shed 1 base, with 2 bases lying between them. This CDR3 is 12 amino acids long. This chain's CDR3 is CASSEFSYEQYF. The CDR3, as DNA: TGTGCCAGCAGTGAATTTTCCTACGAGCAGTACTTC.

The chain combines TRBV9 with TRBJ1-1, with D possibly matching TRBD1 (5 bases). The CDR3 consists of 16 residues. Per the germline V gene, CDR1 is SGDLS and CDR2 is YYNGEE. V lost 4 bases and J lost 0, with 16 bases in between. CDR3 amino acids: CASSPDLGRMNTEAFF. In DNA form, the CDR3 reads TGTGCCAGCAGCCCCGACCTGGGACGGATGAACACTGAAGCTTTCTTT.

The CDR3 protein is CASLTATYEQYF. CDR3 DNA sequence: TGTGCCAGCCTAACAGCCACCTACGAGCAGTACTTC. The chain joins TRBV28 to TRBJ2-7; D gene uncertain. Looked up from germline, CDR1 is MDHEN and CDR2 is SYDVKM. V was cut by 8 bases and J by 2 bases, with 10 bases left in between. The CDR3 spans 12 residues.

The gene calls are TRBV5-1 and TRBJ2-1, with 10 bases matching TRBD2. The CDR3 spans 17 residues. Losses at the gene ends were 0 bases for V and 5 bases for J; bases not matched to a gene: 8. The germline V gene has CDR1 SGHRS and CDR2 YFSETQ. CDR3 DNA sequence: TGCGCCAGCAGCTTGGGGGCCTCTAGCGGGGGTGACAATGAGCAGTTCTTC. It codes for CASSLGASSGGDNEQFF. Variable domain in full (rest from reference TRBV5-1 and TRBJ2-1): KAGVTQTPRYLIKTRGQQVTLSCSPISGHRSVSWYQQTPGQGLQFLFEYFSETQRNKGNFPGRFSGRQFSNSRSEMNVSTLELGDSALYLCASSLGASSGGDNEQFFGPGTRLTVL.

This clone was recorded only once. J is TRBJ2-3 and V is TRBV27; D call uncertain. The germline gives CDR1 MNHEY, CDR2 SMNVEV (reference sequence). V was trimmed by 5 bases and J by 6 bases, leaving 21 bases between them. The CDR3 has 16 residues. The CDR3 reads CASSENTAPGVDTQYF. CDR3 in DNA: TGTGCCAGCAGTGAGAACACAGCCCCAGGTGTTGATACGCAGTATTTT.

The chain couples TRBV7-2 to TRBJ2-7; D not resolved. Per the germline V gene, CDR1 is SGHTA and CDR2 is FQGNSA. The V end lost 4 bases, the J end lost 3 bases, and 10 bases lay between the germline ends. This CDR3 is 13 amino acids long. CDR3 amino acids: CASSYLDHYEQYF. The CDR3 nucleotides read TGTGCCAGCAGCTACCTAGACCACTACGAGCAGTACTTC.

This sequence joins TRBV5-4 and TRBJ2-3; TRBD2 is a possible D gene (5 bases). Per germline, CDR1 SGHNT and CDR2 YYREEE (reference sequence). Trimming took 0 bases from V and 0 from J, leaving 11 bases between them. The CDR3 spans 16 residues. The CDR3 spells CASSLAPGVSTDTQYF. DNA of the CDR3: TGTGCCAGCAGCTTGGCCCCCGGGGTCAGCACAGATACGCAGTATTTT.

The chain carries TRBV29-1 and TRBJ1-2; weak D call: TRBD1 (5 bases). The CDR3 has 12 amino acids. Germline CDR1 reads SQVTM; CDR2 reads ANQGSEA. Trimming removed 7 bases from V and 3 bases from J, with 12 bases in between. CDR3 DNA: TGCAGCGCCGCCGACAGTTACTATGGCTACACCTTC. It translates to CSAADSYYGYTF.

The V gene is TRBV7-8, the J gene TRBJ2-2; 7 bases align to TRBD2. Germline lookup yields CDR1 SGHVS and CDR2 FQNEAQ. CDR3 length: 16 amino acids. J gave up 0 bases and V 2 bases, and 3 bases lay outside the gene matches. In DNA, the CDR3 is TGTGCCAGCAGCTTAAGAGCGGGGCCGAACACCGGGGAGCTGTTTTTT. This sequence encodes CASSLRAGPNTGELFF.

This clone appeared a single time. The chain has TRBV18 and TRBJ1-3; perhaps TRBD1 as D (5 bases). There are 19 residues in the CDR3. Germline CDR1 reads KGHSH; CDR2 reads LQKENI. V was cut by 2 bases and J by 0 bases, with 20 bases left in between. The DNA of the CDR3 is TGTGCCAGCTCACCAGATAGGATAACAGGAGTGGGCTCTGGAAACACCATATATTTT. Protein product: CASSPDRITGVGSGNTIYF.

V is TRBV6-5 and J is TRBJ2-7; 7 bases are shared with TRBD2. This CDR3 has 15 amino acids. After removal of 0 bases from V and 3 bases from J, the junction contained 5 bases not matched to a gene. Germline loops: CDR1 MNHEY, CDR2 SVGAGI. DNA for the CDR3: TGTGCCAGCAGTTACTCTGGCGGGGGTAACTACGAGCAGTACTTC. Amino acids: CASSYSGGGNYEQYF.

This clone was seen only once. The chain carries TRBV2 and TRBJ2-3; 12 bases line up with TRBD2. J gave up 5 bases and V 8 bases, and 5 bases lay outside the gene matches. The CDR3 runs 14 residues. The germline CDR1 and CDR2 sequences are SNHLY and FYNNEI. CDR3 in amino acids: CASRLAGVGDTQYF. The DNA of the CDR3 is TGTGCCAGCCGACTAGCGGGAGTTGGAGATACGCAGTATTTT.

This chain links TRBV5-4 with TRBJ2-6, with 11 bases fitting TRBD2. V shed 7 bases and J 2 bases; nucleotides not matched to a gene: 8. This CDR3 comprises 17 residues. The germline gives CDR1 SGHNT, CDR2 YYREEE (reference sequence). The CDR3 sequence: CASGGTSGVTGANVLTF. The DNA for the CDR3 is TGTGCCAGCGGGGGGACTAGCGGTGTTACTGGGGCCAACGTCCTGACTTTC.

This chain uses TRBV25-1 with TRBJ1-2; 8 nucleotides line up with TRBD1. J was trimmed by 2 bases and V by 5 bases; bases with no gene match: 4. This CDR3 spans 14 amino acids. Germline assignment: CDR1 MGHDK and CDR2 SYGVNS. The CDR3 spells CASSWTGMNYGYTF. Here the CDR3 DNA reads TGTGCCAGCAGTTGGACAGGGATGAACTATGGCTACACCTTC.

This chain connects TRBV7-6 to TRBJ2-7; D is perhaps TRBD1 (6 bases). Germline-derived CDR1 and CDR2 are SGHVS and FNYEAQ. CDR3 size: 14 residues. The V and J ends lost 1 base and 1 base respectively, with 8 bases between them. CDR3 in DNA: TGTGCCAGCAGCTTAGGGACAGCTTCCTACGAGCAGTACTTC. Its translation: CASSLGTASYEQYF.

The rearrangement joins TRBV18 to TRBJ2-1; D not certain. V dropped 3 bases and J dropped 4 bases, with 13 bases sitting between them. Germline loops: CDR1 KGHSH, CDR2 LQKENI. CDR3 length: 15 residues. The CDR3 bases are TGTGCCAGCTCACCGACGGGTTATTGGTACAATGAGCAGTTCTTC. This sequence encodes CASSPTGYWYNEQFF.

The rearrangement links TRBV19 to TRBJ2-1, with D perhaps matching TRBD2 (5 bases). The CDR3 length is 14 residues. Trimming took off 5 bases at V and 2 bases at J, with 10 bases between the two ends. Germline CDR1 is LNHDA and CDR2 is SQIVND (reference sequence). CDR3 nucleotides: TGTGCCAGTAGTGCGGCGGGCCCCTACAATGAGCAGTTCTTC. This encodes CASSAAGPYNEQFF.

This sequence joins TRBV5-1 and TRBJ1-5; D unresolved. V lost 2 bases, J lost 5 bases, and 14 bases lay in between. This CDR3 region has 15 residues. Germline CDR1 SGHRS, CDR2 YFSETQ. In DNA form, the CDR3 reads TGCGCCAGCAGCTTTTGGGCAGGCCCAGATCAGCCCCAGCATTTT. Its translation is CASSFWAGPDQPQHF.

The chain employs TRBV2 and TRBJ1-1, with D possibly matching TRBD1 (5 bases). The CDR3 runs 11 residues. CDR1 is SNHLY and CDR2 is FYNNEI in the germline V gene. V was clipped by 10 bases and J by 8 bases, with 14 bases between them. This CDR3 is CATGGGGEAFF. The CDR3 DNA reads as TGTGCCACCGGCGGGGGAGGGGAAGCTTTCTTT.

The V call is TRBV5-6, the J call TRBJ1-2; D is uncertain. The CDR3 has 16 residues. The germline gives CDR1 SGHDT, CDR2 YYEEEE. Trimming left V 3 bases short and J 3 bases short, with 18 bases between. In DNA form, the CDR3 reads TGTGCCAGCAGCTCTCTCGACGGCGGGTTATACTATGGCTACACCTTC. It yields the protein CASSSLDGGLYYGYTF.

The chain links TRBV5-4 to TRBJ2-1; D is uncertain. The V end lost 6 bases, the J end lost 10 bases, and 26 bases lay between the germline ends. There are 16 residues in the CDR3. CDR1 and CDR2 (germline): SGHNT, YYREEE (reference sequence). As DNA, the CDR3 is TGTGCCAGCACCGATACTTACTACCTCCCCCGCCACGAGCAGTTCTTC. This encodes CASTDTYYLPRHEQFF.

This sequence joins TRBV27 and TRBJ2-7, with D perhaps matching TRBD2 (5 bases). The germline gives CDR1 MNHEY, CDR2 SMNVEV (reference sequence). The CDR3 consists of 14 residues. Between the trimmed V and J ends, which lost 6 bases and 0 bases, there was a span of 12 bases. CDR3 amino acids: CASRPLGSSYEQYF. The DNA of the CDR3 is TGTGCCAGCAGACCCCTAGGGAGCTCCTACGAGCAGTACTTC.

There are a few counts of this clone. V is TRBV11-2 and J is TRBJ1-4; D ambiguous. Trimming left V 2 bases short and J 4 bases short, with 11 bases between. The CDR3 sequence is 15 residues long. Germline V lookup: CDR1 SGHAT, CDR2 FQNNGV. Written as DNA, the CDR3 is TGTGCCAGCAGCTTATCCCAGGCCTTTAATGAAAAACTGTTTTTT. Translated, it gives CASSLSQAFNEKLFF.

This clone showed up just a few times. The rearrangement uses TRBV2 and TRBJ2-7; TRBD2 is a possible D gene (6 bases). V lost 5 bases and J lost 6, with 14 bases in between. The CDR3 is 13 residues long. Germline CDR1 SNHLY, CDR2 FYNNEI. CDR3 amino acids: CASSLAGPPEQYF. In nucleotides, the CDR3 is TGTGCCAGCAGTCTGGCGGGACCTCCCGAGCAGTACTTC.

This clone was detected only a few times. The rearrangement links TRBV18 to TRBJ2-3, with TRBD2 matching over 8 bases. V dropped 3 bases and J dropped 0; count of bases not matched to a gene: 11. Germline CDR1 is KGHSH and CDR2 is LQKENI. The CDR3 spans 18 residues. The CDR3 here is CASSPSAGGITSTDTQYF. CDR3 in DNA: TGTGCCAGCTCACCGTCGGCGGGGGGAATCACTAGCACAGATACGCAGTATTTT.

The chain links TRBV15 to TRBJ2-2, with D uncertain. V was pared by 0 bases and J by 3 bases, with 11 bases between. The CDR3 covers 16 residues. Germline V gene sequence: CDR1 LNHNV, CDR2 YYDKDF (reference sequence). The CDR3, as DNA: TGTGCCACCAGCAGAGATAACGTCGCTGACACCGGGGAGCTGTTTTTT. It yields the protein CATSRDNVADTGELFF.